Following are 28 T cell receptor beta chains from one sample sequenced in a study of OX40 agonist ivuxolimab in advanced cancers. TCRdb's copy holds only in-frame clones and misses some; the assay was immunoSEQ multiplex PCR. The table lists tens of thousands of clones, roughly 92% of them singletons. Sequencing used CD4+ or CD8+ T cells sorted from blood, obtained in a trial of the OX40 agonist ivuxolimab. Source of these receptors: an adult with an advanced solid tumor such as melanoma, head and neck, liver or kidney cancer.

The J gene is TRBJ1-2, the V gene TRBV6-5, with 7 bases lining up with TRBD1. The CDR3 consists of 16 residues. V lost 0 bases and J lost 7; bases outside the gene matches: 11. Per the germline V gene, CDR1 is MNHEY and CDR2 is SVGAGI. The CDR3 region has the DNA TGTGCCAGCAGTTACTCCTGGGACAGCCAAGGAGGTGGCTACACCTTC. Encoded protein: CASSYSWDSQGGGYTF.

The CDR3 DNA reads TGTGCCAGCAGCCTCGGGGGGGACAGCTTGAACACAGATACGCAGTATTTT. Residues: CASSLGGDSLNTDTQYF. This chain joins TRBV14 and TRBJ2-3, with D perhaps TRBD2 (8 bases). There are 17 residues in the CDR3. Germline CDR1 SGHDN, CDR2 FVKESK. Trimming cost V 4 bases and J 2 bases, with 19 bases left between them. The full variable domain, with the rest looked up from reference TRBV14 and TRBJ2-3, is EAGVTQFPSHSVIEKGQTVTLRCDPISGHDNLYWYRRVMGKEIKFLLHFVKESKQDESGMPNNRFLAERTGGTYSTLKVQPAELEDSGVYFCASSLGGDSLNTDTQYFGPGTRLTVL.

The chain uses TRBV5-4 and TRBJ2-3; 7 nucleotides match TRBD1. This CDR3 is built from 14 residues. Trimming at V came to 4 bases and at J to 3 bases, leaving 5 bases not matched to a gene. CDR1 and CDR2 from the germline V gene are SGHNT and YYREEE (reference sequence). The CDR3 region is CASSTGQSTDTQYF. CDR3 coding DNA: TGTGCCAGCAGCACGGGACAGAGTACAGATACGCAGTATTTT.

The V gene is TRBV29-1, the J gene TRBJ2-4; 7 bases match TRBD2. This CDR3 is 17 amino acids long. CDR1 is SQVTM and CDR2 is ANQGSEA in the germline V gene. V dropped 0 bases and J dropped 4; count of bases not matched to a gene: 12. The CDR3 DNA reads TGCAGCGTTGAAGATCCGCAGGGAGGGGATTTAAAAAACATTCAGTACTTC. This gives the protein CSVEDPQGGDLKNIQYF.

The rearrangement joins TRBV6-1 to TRBJ1-2; D might be TRBD1 (6 bases). Trimming stripped 6 bases from V and 3 bases from J, with 11 bases between. Germline CDR1 and CDR2: MNHNS and SASEGT. This CDR3 is built from 13 residues. CDR3: CASRPTGDYGYTF. Here the CDR3 DNA reads TGTGCCAGCAGGCCGACAGGAGACTATGGCTACACCTTC.

The gene calls are TRBV7-9 and TRBJ1-2; D gene ambiguous. The CDR3 totals 17 residues. V lost 2 bases, J lost 1 base, and 17 bases lay in between. The germline V gene encodes CDR1 SEHNR and CDR2 FQNEAQ (reference sequence). CDR3: CASSLLFQGRNNYGYTF. DNA for the CDR3: TGTGCCAGCAGCTTACTATTCCAAGGGAGGAATAACTATGGCTACACCTTC.

The genes are TRBV9 and TRBJ1-1; D gene uncertain. There are 14 residues in the CDR3. V shed 0 bases and J shed 3 bases, with 9 bases lying between them. Germline V gives CDR1 SGDLS, CDR2 YYNGEE. CDR3 nucleotide sequence: TGTGCCAGCAGCGTAGGTTCGTGGGACACTGAAGCTTTCTTT. It specifies CASSVGSWDTEAFF.

This clone was counted once. J is TRBJ1-2 and V is TRBV19, with D unresolved. Deletions cut 5 bases from V and 8 bases from J, with 6 bases between. The CDR3 consists of 10 residues. CDR1 and CDR2 (germline): LNHDA, SQIVND (reference sequence). This chain's CDR3 is CASSPPGYTF. As DNA, the CDR3 is TGTGCCAGTAGTCCCCCCGGCTACACCTTC.

The chain joins TRBV11-2 to TRBJ1-1, with TRBD1 identical over 9 bases. The CDR3 has 13 amino acids. V shed 4 bases and J 12 bases; nucleotides not matched to a gene: 9. Looked up from germline, CDR1 is SGHAT and CDR2 is FQNNGV. CDR3 residues: CASSSTLGQGSFF. DNA for the CDR3: TGTGCCAGCAGCTCGACCCTGGGACAGGGCTCTTTCTTT. Supplemented by reference TRBV11-2 and TRBJ1-1, the full variable domain reads EAGVAQSPRYKIIEKRQSVAFWCNPISGHATLYWYQQILGQGPKLLIQFQNNGVVDDSQLPKDRFSAERLKGVDSTLKIQPAKLEDSAVYLCASSSTLGQGSFFGQGTRLTVV.

This clone was recorded a few times. This chain connects TRBV5-1 to TRBJ2-1; TRBD1 matches at 7 bases. Trimming took 3 bases from V and 6 from J; bases not matched to a gene: 6. This CDR3 has 14 amino acids. In germline, CDR1 is SGHRS, CDR2 YFSETQ. Here the CDR3 DNA reads TGCGCCAGCAGCTCTGGACAGGTTGGCAATGAGCAGTTCTTC. It yields the protein CASSSGQVGNEQFF.

In this sample, this clone turned up a few times. The genes are TRBV5-6 and TRBJ2-7; 9 bases agree with TRBD2. The CDR3 is made up of 15 amino acids. Germline V gene sequence: CDR1 SGHDT, CDR2 YYEEEE. V was pared by 6 bases and J by 5 bases, with 12 bases of the junction left unmatched. The CDR3 loop reads CASTESGRLNDEQYF. DNA of the CDR3: TGTGCCAGCACCGAAAGCGGGAGGTTAAACGACGAGCAGTACTTC. The full variable domain, rest sourced from reference TRBV5-6 and TRBJ2-7, is DAGVTQSPTHLIKTRGQQVTLRCSPKSGHDTVSWYQQALGQGPQFIFQYYEEEERQRGNFPDRFSGHQFPNYSSELNVNALLLGDSALYLCASTESGRLNDEQYFGPGTRLTVT.

The chain uses TRBV18 and TRBJ1-1; possibly TRBD1 for D (6 bases). The CDR3 is 16 amino acids. The V gene lost 1 base and the J gene lost 2 bases, with 14 bases spanning the gap. Germline CDR1 KGHSH, CDR2 LQKENI. The CDR3 here is CASSPRQDSYNTEAFF. CDR3 sequence (DNA): TGTGCCAGCTCACCACGACAGGACAGCTATAACACTGAAGCTTTCTTT.

The chain joins TRBV19 to TRBJ2-5; weak D call: TRBD2 (6 bases). Germline CDR1 and CDR2: LNHDA and SQIVND (reference sequence). Trimming stripped 3 bases from V and 3 bases from J, with 11 bases between. The CDR3 sequence is 14 residues long. CDR3 sequence (DNA): TGTGCCAGTAGTATGGGGGACTGGAAAGAGACCCAGTACTTC. Amino acids: CASSMGDWKETQYF.

The chain carries TRBV9 and TRBJ1-1; no reliable D call. Trimming shortened V by 0 bases and J by 2 bases, and 14 bases separated the two germline ends. CDR1 and CDR2 from the germline V gene are SGDLS and YYNGEE. The CDR3 is made up of 16 amino acids. CDR3 sequence: CASSVDLRGSNTEAFF. The CDR3 DNA is TGTGCCAGCAGCGTAGACCTTCGGGGTTCCAACACTGAAGCTTTCTTT.

The chain recombines TRBV5-6 with TRBJ1-2, with D unresolved. The CDR3 loop spans 14 amino acids. Trimming pared 1 base from V and 2 bases from J, leaving 9 bases between. Germline V gives CDR1 SGHDT, CDR2 YYEEEE. The CDR3 region is CASSLYHGNYGYTF. The CDR3 DNA sequence: TGTGCCAGCAGCTTGTACCACGGAAACTATGGCTACACCTTC.

V is TRBV15 and J is TRBJ2-1, with TRBD2 identical over 7 bases. V was pared by 0 bases and J by 4 bases, with 9 bases of the junction left unmatched. Germline values: CDR1 LNHNV, CDR2 YYDKDF (reference sequence). This CDR3 spans 17 amino acids. The CDR3 is CATSRDVGRGGYNEQFF. CDR3 sequence (DNA): TGTGCCACCAGCAGAGATGTGGGACGCGGGGGTTACAATGAGCAGTTCTTC.

The chain links TRBV5-1 to TRBJ2-1; TRBD2 matches 8 bases. The J segment lost 7 bases and the V segment lost 0 bases, leaving 6 bases of the junction unmatched. The CDR3 consists of 15 residues. Germline V lookup: CDR1 SGHRS, CDR2 YFSETQ. In DNA, the CDR3 is TGCGCCAGCAGCTTGGGTCGGACTAGCACGAATGAGCAGTTCTTC. Translation gives CASSLGRTSTNEQFF.

In this sample, this clone turned up once. The chain employs TRBV7-6 and TRBJ2-2; 9 bases align to TRBD2. V trimming: 2 bases; J trimming: 6 bases; junction bases outside the gene matches: 13. The germline V gene encodes CDR1 SGHVS and CDR2 FNYEAQ. The CDR3 contains 18 residues. CDR3 region: CASSLLAGGPVDAGELFF. DNA of the CDR3: TGTGCCAGCAGCTTACTGGCGGGAGGGCCGGTGGATGCCGGGGAGCTGTTTTTT.

This rearrangement joins TRBV19 to TRBJ2-7, with 10 positions matching TRBD2. There are 14 residues in the CDR3. Trimming at V came to 4 bases and at J to 6 bases, leaving 6 bases not matched to a gene. Germline lookup yields CDR1 LNHDA and CDR2 SQIVND (reference sequence). The CDR3 nucleotides are TGTGCCAGTAGTACGGGGACTAGCGAGGGCGAGCAGTACTTC. Its translation is CASSTGTSEGEQYF. Together with reference TRBV19 and TRBJ2-7, the CDR3 gives the full variable domain: DGGITQSPKYLFRKEGQNVTLSCEQNLNHDAMYWYRQDPGQGLRLIYYSQIVNDFQKGDIAEGYSVSREKKESFPLTVTSAQKNPTAFYLCASSTGTSEGEQYFGPGTRLTVT.

J is TRBJ2-2 and V is TRBV7-3; D may correspond to TRBD1 or TRBD2 (5 bases each). CDR3 length: 14 amino acids. V lost 0 bases to trimming and J lost 7 bases, with 9 bases between them. Looked up from germline, CDR1 is SGHTA and CDR2 is FQGTGA. This CDR3 reads CASSLTLGVGELFF. Written as DNA, the CDR3 is TGTGCCAGCAGCTTAACGTTGGGGGTCGGGGAGCTGTTTTTT.

The V gene is TRBV6-1, the J gene TRBJ1-2; the D is unclear. The CDR3 loop spans 12 amino acids. The V gene lost 3 bases and the J gene lost 8 bases, with 10 bases spanning the gap. The germline CDR1 and CDR2 sequences are MNHNS and SASEGT. The chain's CDR3 is CASSDGQQGYTF. The CDR3 region has the DNA TGTGCCAGCAGTGACGGTCAGCAAGGCTACACCTTC.

This clone was found once. This chain connects TRBV6-6 to TRBJ2-7; 8 bases are shared with TRBD2. This CDR3 is 14 amino acids long. V was clipped by 7 bases and J by 1 base; unmatched bases: 6. Germline V gene sequence: CDR1 MNHNY, CDR2 SVGAGI (reference sequence). The CDR3 region is CASTRGGESYEQYF. CDR3 sequence (DNA): TGTGCCAGCACCCGGGGGGGGGAATCCTACGAGCAGTACTTC.

The V call is TRBV6-1, the J call TRBJ1-2; 10 nucleotides match TRBD1. V gave up 6 bases and J gave up 3 bases; unmatched junction bases: 1. Germline loops: CDR1 MNHNS, CDR2 SASEGT. The CDR3 contains 13 residues. CDR3 in DNA: TGTGCCAGCAGCGGACAGGGGGACTATGGCTACACCTTC. This sequence encodes CASSGQGDYGYTF.

The rearrangement uses TRBV2 and TRBJ1-2; 7 bases map to TRBD1. Looked up from germline, CDR1 is SNHLY and CDR2 is FYNNEI. CDR3 length equals 15 residues. Trimming removed 7 bases from V and 2 bases from J; junction bases left unmatched: 10. In nucleotides, the CDR3 is TGTGCCAGCACCGAAGGGACAGTCTTGAACTATGGCTACACCTTC. Translation gives CASTEGTVLNYGYTF. The entire variable domain, with the rest obtained from reference TRBV2 and TRBJ1-2, is as follows: EPEVTQTPSHQVTQMGQEVILRCVPISNHLYFYWYRQILGQKVEFLVSFYNNEISEKSEIFDDQFSVERPDGSNFTLKIRSTKLEDSAMYFCASTEGTVLNYGYTFGSGTRLTVV.

This rearrangement joins TRBV27 to TRBJ2-2, with a possible D match to TRBD2 (7 bases). Trimming pared 8 bases from V and 4 bases from J, leaving 17 bases between. Germline CDR1 reads MNHEY; CDR2 reads SMNVEV (reference sequence). The CDR3 totals 15 residues. The CDR3 sequence is CASQPRGAVTGELFF. As DNA, the CDR3 is TGTGCCAGCCAACCACGGGGGGCGGTCACCGGGGAGCTGTTTTTT.

The chain couples TRBV5-4 to TRBJ2-1, with a tentative D call TRBD2 (5 bases). The V gene's germline CDR1 is SGHNT and CDR2 YYREEE (reference sequence). The CDR3 runs 15 residues. V was cut by 4 bases and J by 6 bases, with 17 bases left in between. Here the CDR3 DNA reads TGTGCCAGCAGCCCCGGGGTGTGGCAGACCAATGAGCAGTTCTTC. Its protein product is CASSPGVWQTNEQFF.

The rearrangement links TRBV7-3 to TRBJ2-1; D remains ambiguous. The germline V and J ends were trimmed by 7 bases and 2 bases, with 6 bases remaining between them. This CDR3 is 12 amino acids long. Germline CDR1 SGHTA, CDR2 FQGTGA. The CDR3, as DNA: TGTGCCAGCACCCGGCCCTACAATGAGCAGTTCTTC. It specifies CASTRPYNEQFF.

This sequence joins TRBV5-1 and TRBJ1-1; D remains ambiguous. V shed 2 bases and J shed 4 bases, with 12 bases lying between them. The CDR3 contains 14 residues. Germline CDR1 reads SGHRS; CDR2 reads YFSETQ. The CDR3 coding sequence is TGCGCCAGCAGCTTAAAACCCCCGGGCACTGAAGCTTTCTTT. Encoded protein: CASSLKPPGTEAFF.